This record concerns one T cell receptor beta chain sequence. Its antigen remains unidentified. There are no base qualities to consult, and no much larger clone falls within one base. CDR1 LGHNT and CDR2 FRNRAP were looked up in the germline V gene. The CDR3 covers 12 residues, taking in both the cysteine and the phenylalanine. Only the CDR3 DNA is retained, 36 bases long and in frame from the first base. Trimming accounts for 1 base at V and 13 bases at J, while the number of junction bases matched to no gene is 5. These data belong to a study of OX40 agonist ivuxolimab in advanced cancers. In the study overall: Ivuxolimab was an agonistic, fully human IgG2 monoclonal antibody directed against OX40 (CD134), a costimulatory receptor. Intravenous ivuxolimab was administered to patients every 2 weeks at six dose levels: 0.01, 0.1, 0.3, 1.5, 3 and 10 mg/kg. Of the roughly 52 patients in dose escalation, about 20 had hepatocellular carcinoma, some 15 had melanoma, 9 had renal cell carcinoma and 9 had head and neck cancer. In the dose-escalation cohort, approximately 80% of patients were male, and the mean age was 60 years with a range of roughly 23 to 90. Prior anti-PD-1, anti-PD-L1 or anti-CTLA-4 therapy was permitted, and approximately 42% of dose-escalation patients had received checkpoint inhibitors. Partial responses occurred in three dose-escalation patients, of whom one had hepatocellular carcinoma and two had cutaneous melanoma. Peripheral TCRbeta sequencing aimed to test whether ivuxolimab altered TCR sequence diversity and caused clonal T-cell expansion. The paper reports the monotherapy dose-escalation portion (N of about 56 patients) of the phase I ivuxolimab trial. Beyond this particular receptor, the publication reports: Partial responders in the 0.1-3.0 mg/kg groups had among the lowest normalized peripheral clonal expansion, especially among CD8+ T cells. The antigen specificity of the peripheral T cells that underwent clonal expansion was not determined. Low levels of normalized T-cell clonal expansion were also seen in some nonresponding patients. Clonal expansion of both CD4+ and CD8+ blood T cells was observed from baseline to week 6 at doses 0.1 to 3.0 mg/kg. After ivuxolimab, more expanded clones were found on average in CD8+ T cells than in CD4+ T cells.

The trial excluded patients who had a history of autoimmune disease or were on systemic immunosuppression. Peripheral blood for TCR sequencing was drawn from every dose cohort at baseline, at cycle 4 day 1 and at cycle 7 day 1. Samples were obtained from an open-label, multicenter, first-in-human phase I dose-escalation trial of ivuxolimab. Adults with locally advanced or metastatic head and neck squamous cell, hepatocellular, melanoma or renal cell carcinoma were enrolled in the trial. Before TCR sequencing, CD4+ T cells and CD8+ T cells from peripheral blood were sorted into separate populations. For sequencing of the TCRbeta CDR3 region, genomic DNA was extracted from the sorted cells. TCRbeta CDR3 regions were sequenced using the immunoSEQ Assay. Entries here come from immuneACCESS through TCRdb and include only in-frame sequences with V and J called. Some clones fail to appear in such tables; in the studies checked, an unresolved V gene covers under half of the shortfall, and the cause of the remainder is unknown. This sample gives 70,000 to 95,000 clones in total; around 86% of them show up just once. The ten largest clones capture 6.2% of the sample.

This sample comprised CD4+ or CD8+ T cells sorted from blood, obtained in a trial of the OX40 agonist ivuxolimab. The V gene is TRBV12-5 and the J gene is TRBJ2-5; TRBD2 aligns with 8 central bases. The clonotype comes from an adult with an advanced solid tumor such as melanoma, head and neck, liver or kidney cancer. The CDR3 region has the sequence CASGLDSGTRYF. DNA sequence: TGTGCTAGTGGTTTGGATTCCGGGACTAGGTACTTC. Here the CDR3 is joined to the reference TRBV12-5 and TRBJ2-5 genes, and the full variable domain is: DARVTQTPRHKVTEMGQEVTMRCQPILGHNTVFWYRQTMMQGLELLAYFRNRAPLDDSGMPKDRFSAEMPDATLATLKIQPSEPRDSAVYFCASGLDSGTRYFGPGTRLLVL.